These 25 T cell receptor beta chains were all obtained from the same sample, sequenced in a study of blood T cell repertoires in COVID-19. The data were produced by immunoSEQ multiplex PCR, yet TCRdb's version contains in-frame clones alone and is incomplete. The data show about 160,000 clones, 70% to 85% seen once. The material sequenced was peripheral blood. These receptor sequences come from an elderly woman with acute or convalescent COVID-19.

CDR3 sequence reads: CASSLKTGQLFF. The CDR3 DNA reads TGTGCCAGCAGCTTGAAGACAGGGCAGCTGTTTTTT. This chain joins TRBV5-5 and TRBJ1-4; 7 bases line up with TRBD1. The CDR3 extends over 12 amino acids. V lost 1 base and J lost 14; bases outside the gene matches: 5. Looked up from germline, CDR1 is SGHKS and CDR2 is YYEKEE (reference sequence).

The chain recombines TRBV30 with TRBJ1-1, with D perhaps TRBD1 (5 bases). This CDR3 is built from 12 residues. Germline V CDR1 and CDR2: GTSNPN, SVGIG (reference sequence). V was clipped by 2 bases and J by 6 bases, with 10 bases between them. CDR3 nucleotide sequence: TGTGCCTGGAGTAAGGGGAGGGCTGAAGCTTTCTTT. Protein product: CAWSKGRAEAFF.

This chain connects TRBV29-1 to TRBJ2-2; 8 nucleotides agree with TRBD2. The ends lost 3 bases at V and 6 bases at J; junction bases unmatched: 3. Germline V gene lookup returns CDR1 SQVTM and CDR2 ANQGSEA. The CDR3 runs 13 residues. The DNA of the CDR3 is TGCAGCGTTGAGGGACTAGTTCCCGGGGAGCTGTTTTTT. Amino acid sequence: CSVEGLVPGELFF.

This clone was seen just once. The CDR3 DNA sequence: TGCGCCAGCAGCACAGGGGGCCCTGAAGCTTTCTTT. Its protein is CASSTGGPEAFF. V gene TRBV5-1 combines with J gene TRBJ1-1; 9 nucleotides agree with TRBD1. The ends lost 4 bases at V and 6 bases at J; junction bases unmatched: 1. There are 12 residues in the CDR3. The germline CDR1 and CDR2 sequences are SGHRS and YFSETQ. Full variable domain (missing parts from reference TRBV5-1 and TRBJ1-1): KAGVTQTPRYLIKTRGQQVTLSCSPISGHRSVSWYQQTPGQGLQFLFEYFSETQRNKGNFPGRFSGRQFSNSRSEMNVSTLELGDSALYLCASSTGGPEAFFGQGTRLTVV.

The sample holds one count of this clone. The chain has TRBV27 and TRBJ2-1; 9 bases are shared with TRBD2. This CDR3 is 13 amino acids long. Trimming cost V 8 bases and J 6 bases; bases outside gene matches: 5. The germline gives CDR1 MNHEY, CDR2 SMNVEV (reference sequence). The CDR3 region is CASWRSGSNEQFF. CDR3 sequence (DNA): TGTGCCAGCTGGCGTAGCGGGAGCAATGAGCAGTTCTTC.

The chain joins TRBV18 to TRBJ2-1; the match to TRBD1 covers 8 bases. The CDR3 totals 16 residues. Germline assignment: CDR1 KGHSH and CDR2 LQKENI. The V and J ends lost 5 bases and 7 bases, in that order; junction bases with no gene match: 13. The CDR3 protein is CASSSLTGGFMNEQFF. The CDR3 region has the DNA TGTGCCAGCTCATCACTAACAGGGGGGTTTATGAATGAGCAGTTCTTC.

CDR3 nucleotides: TGTGCCAGCAGCGCCGTCACAGGATCAACTAATGAAAAACTGTTTTTT. It translates to CASSAVTGSTNEKLFF. V gene TRBV7-9 combines with J gene TRBJ1-4; D is possibly TRBD1 (5 bases). The CDR3 consists of 16 residues. V lost 5 bases to trimming and J lost 0 bases, with 13 bases between them. The germline gives CDR1 SEHNR, CDR2 FQNEAQ (reference sequence). The variable domain in full, completed from reference TRBV7-9 and TRBJ1-4, reads DTGVSQNPRHKITKRGQNVTFRCDPISEHNRLYWYRQTLGQGPEFLTYFQNEAQLEKSRLLSDRFSAERPKGSFSTLEIQRTEQGDSAMYLCASSAVTGSTNEKLFFGSGTQLSVL.

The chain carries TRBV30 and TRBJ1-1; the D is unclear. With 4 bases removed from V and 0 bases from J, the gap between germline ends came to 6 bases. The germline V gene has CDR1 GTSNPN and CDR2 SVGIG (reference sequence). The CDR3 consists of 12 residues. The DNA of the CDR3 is TGTGCCTGGATCGAGTTGAACACTGAAGCTTTCTTT. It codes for CAWIELNTEAFF.

CDR3 amino acids: CASSPTSGSTDTQYF. DNA of the CDR3: TGCGCCAGCAGCCCGACTAGCGGGAGCACAGATACGCAGTATTTT. The chain combines TRBV5-1 with TRBJ2-3; 10 nucleotides match TRBD2. This CDR3 contains 15 residues. Germline V gene lookup returns CDR1 SGHRS and CDR2 YFSETQ. The junction had 2 bases not matched to a gene; V was cut back by 4 bases and J by 0 bases.

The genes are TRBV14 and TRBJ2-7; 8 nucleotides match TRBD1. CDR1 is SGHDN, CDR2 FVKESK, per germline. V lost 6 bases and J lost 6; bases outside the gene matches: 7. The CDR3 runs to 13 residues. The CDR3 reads CASSRTGPREQYF. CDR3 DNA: TGTGCCAGCAGTAGGACAGGGCCACGCGAGCAGTACTTC.

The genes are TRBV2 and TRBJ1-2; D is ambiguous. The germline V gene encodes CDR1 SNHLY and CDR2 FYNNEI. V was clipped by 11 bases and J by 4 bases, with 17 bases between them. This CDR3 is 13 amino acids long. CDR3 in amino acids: CAGIGRELYGYTF. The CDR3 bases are TGTGCCGGGATTGGGCGGGAGCTCTATGGCTACACCTTC. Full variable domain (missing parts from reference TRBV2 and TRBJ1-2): EPEVTQTPSHQVTQMGQEVILRCVPISNHLYFYWYRQILGQKVEFLVSFYNNEISEKSEIFDDQFSVERPDGSNFTLKIRSTKLEDSAMYFCAGIGRELYGYTFGSGTRLTVV.

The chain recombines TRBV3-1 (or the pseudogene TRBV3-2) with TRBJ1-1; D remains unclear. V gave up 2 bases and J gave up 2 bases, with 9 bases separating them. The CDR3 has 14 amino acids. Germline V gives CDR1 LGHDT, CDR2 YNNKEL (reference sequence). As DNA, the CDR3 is TGTGCCAGCAGCCAATTCACGGGAAACACTGAAGCTTTCTTT. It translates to CASSQFTGNTEAFF.

The CDR3 loop reads CASGLVLSRTPNTGELFF. CDR3 nucleotides: TGTGCTAGTGGTTTGGTACTGTCGAGGACACCAAACACCGGGGAGCTGTTTTTT. This sequence joins TRBV12-5 and TRBJ2-2, with D tentatively TRBD1 (5 bases). The CDR3 covers 18 residues. Germline lookup yields CDR1 LGHNT and CDR2 FRNRAP. Trimming shortened V by 0 bases and J by 2 bases, and 16 bases separated the two germline ends.

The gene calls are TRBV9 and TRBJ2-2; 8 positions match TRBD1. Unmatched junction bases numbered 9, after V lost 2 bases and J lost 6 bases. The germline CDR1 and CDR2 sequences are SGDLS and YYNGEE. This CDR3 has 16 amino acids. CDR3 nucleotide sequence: TGTGCCAGCAGCGTTGGCGACAGGGGAAGCGCCGGGGAGCTGTTTTTT. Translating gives CASSVGDRGSAGELFF.

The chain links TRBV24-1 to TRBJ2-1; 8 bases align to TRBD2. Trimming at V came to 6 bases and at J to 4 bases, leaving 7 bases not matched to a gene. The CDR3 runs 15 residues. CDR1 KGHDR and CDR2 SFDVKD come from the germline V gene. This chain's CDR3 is CATSMSGSGYNEQFF. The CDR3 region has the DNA TGTGCCACCAGTATGAGCGGGAGTGGATACAATGAGCAGTTCTTC.

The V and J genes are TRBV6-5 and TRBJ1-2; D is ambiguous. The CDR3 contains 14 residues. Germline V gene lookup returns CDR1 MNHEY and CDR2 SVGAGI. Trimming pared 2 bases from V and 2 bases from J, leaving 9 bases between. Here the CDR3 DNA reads TGTGCCAGCAGTTACCGTGAACACAACTATGGCTACACCTTC. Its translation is CASSYREHNYGYTF.

CDR3 nucleotide sequence: TGTGCCAGCAGCGCTGACGGGACAACAGATACGCAGTATTTT. This sequence encodes CASSADGTTDTQYF. V is TRBV9 and J is TRBJ2-3; tentatively, D is TRBD1 (6 bases). Germline CDR1 reads SGDLS; CDR2 reads YYNGEE. Between the trimmed V and J ends, which lost 3 bases and 3 bases, there was a span of 11 bases. This CDR3 has 14 residues. Full variable domain (missing parts from reference TRBV9 and TRBJ2-3): DSGVTQTPKHLITATGQRVTLRCSPRSGDLSVYWYQQSLDQGLQFLIQYYNGEERAKGNILERFSAQQFPDLHSELNLSSLELGDSALYFCASSADGTTDTQYFGPGTRLTVL.

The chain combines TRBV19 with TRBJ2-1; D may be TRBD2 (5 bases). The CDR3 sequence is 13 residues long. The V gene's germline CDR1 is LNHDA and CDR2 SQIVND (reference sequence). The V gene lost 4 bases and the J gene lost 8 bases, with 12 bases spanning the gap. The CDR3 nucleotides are TGTGCCAGTAGTAAAAGTTCGGGATATGAGCAGTTCTTC. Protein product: CASSKSSGYEQFF.

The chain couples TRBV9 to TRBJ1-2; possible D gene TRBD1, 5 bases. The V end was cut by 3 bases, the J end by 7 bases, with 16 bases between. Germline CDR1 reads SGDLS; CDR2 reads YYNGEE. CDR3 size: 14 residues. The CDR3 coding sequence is TGTGCCAGCAGCGCCTCAGACAGCGGGGTTGGCTACACCTTC. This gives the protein CASSASDSGVGYTF.

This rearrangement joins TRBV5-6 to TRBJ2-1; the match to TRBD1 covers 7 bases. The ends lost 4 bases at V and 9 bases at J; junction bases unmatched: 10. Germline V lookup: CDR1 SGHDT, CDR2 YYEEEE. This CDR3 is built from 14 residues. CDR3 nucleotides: TGTGCCAGCAGCAGCCCTCGACAGGGCTCTGAGCAGTTCTTC. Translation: CASSSPRQGSEQFF. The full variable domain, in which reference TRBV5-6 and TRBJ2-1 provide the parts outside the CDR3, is DAGVTQSPTHLIKTRGQQVTLRCSPKSGHDTVSWYQQALGQGPQFIFQYYEEEERQRGNFPDRFSGHQFPNYSSELNVNALLLGDSALYLCASSSPRQGSEQFFGPGTRLTVL.

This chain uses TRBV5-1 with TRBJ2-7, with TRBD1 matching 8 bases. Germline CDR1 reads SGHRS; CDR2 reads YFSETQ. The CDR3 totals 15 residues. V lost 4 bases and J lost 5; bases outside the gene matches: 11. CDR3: CASSRDGDRGHEQYF. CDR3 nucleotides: TGCGCCAGCAGCCGCGACGGAGACAGGGGTCACGAGCAGTACTTC.

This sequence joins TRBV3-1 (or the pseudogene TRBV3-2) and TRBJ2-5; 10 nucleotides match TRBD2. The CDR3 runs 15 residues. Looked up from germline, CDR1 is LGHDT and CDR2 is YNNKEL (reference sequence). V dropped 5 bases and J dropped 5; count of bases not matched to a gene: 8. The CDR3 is CASSGASGRAETQYF. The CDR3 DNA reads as TGTGCCAGCAGCGGGGCCAGCGGGAGGGCGGAGACCCAGTACTTC.

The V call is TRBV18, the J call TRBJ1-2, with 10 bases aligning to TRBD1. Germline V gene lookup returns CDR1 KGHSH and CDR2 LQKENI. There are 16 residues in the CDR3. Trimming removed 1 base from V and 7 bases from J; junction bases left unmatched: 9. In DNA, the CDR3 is TGTGCCAGCTCACCACAATTCGGGACAGGGGAAGGTGGCTACACCTTC. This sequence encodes CASSPQFGTGEGGYTF.

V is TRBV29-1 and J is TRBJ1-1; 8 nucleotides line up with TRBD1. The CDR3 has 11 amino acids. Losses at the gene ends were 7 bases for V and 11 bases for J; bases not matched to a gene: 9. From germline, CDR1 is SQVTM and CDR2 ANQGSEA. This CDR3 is CSANRGREAFF. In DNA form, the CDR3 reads TGCAGCGCTAACAGGGGGAGGGAGGCTTTCTTT.

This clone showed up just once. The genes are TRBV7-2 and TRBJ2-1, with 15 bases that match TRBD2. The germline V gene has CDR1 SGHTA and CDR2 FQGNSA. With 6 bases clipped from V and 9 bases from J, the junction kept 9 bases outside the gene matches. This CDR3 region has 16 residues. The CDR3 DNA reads TGTGCCAGCAGTCGCATCGGACTAGCGGGAGGGAGTGAGCAGTTCTTC. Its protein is CASSRIGLAGGSEQFF.